This T cell receptor beta chain stems from a study of regulatory T cells in long-lasting Graves disease. Study background: Over-5-year antithyroid drug use with positive TSH receptor antibodies defined persistent Graves' disease in the study.

Regarding the study as a whole: There was favoring of TRBV28, TRBJ1-2 and TRBJ2-5 in persistent disease.

The TCR beta library used iRepertoire HTBI primers with Arm-PCR amplification of CDR3. Authors' analysis steps: The samples yielded 62 TRBV and about 15 TRBJ segments. TCRdb analysed the multiplex PCR reads with MiXCR anew, one entry per CDR3 protein. TCRdb's processing, not the authors' own work, is the source of the V and J calls. Among hundreds of thousands of distinct CDR3 sequences listed, around 20% were seen once. This CDR3 spans 15 amino acids. J was trimmed by 6 bases and V by 3 bases; bases with no gene match: 9. Germline assignment: CDR1 SGHTA and CDR2 FQGNSA. In regard to this clonotype: Antigen unknown.

The time point was: persistent/refractory GD, antithyroid drugs over 5 years with positive TRAb. The authors made the TCR library using RNA they extracted from PBMCs. American Thyroid Association guidelines were used to diagnose Graves' disease. This sequence was found in a female donor with Graves disease. The rearrangement joins TRBV7-2 to TRBJ2-7, with 9 bases lining up with TRBD2. The source material was peripheral blood mononuclear cells (PBMCs), sampled when the disease was refractory, from a patient treated with antithyroid drugs. CDR3 protein: CASSFPGLAKTEQYF. CDR3 bases: TGTGCCAGCAGCTTCCCGGGACTAGCCAAGACCGAGCAGTACTTC.